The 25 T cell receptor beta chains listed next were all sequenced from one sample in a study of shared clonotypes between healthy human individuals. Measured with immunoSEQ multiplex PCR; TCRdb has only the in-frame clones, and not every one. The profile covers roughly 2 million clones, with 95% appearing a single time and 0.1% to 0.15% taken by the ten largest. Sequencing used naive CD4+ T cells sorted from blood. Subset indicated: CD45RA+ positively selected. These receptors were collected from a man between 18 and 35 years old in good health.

Written as DNA, the CDR3 is TGCGCCAGCAGCTTAACTACAGGGACCAAAAACATTCAGTACTTC. This sequence encodes CASSLTTGTKNIQYF. This chain uses TRBV5-1 with TRBJ2-4, with D tentatively TRBD1 (6 bases). The V end was cut by 2 bases, the J end by 2 bases, with 11 bases between. CDR3 length: 15 amino acids. Germline-derived CDR1 and CDR2 are SGHRS and YFSETQ.

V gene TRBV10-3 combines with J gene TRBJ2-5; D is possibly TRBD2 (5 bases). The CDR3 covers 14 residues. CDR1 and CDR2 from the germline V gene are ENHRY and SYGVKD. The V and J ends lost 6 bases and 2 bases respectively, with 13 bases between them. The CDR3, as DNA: TGTGCCATCAGCTTTTCGTCGGGGCAAGAGACCCAGTACTTC. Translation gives CAISFSSGQETQYF.

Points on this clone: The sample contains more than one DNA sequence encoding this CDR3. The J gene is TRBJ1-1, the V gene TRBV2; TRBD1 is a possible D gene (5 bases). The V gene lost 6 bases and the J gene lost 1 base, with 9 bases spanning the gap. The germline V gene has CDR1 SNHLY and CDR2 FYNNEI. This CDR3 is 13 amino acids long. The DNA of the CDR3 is TGTGCCAGCAGCAGGGACGGGAACACTGAAGCTTTCTTT. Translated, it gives CASSRDGNTEAFF. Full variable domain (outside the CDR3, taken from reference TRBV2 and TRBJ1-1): EPEVTQTPSHQVTQMGQEVILRCVPISNHLYFYWYRQILGQKVEFLVSFYNNEISEKSEIFDDQFSVERPDGSNFTLKIRSTKLEDSAMYFCASSRDGNTEAFFGQGTRLTVV.

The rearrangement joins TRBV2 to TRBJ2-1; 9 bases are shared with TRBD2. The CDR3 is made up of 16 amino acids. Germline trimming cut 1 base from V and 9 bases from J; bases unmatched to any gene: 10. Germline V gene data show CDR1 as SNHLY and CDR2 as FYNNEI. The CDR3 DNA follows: TGTGCCAGCAGTGAAGGCCCTAGCGGGGTGTTTGGTGAGCAGTTCTTC. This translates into CASSEGPSGVFGEQFF.

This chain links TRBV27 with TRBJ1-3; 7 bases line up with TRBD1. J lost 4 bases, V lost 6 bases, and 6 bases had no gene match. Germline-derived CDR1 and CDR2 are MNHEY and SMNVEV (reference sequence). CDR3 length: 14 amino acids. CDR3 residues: CASRATGLGNTIYF. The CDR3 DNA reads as TGTGCCAGCAGGGCGACAGGGCTCGGAAACACCATATATTTT.

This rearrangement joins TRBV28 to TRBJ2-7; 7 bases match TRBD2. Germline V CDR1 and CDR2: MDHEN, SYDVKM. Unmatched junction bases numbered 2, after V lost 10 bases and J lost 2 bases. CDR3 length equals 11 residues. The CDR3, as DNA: TGTGCCACCGGGGGGACCTACGAGCAGTACTTC. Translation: CATGGTYEQYF.

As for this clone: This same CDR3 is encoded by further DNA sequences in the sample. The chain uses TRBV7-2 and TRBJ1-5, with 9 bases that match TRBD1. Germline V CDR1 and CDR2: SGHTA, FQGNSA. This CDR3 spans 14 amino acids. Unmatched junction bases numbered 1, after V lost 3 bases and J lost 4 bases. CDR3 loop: CASSLTGGNQPQHF. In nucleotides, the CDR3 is TGTGCCAGCAGCTTGACAGGGGGTAATCAGCCCCAGCATTTT.

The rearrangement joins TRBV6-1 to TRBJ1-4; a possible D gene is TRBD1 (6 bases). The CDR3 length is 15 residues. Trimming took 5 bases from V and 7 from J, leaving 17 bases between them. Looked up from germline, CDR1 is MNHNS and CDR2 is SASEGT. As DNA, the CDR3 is TGTGCCAGCAGTTGGGGAGGGGGGGGAGGTGAAAAACTGTTTTTT. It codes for CASSWGGGGGEKLFF.

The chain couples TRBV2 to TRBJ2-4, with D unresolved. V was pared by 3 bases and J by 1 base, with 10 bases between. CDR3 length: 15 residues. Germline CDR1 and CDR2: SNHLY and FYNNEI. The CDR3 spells CASSDRSSAKNIQYF. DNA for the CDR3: TGTGCCAGCAGTGATCGGAGCTCCGCCAAAAACATTCAGTACTTC.

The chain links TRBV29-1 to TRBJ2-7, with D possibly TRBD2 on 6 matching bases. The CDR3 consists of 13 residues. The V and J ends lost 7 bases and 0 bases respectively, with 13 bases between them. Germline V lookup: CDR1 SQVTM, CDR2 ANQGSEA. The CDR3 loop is CSAGWDFSYEQYF. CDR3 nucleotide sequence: TGCAGCGCTGGTTGGGACTTCTCCTACGAGCAGTACTTC.

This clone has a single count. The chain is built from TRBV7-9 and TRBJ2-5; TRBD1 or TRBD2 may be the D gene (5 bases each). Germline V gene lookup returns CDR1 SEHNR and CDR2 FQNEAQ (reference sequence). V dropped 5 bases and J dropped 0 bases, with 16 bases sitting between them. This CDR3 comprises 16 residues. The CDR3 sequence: CASSPAGAAYQETQYF. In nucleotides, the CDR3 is TGTGCCAGCAGCCCAGCCGGGGCGGCTTACCAAGAGACCCAGTACTTC. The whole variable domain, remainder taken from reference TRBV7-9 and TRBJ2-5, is DTGVSQNPRHKITKRGQNVTFRCDPISEHNRLYWYRQTLGQGPEFLTYFQNEAQLEKSRLLSDRFSAERPKGSFSTLEIQRTEQGDSAMYLCASSPAGAAYQETQYFGPGTRLLVL.

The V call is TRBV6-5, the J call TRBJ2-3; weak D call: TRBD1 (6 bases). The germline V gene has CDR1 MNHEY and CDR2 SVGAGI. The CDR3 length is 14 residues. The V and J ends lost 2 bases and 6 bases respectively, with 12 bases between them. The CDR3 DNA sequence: TGTGCCAGCAGTTACAGTGGGGGCAAGGATACGCAGTATTTT. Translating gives CASSYSGGKDTQYF.

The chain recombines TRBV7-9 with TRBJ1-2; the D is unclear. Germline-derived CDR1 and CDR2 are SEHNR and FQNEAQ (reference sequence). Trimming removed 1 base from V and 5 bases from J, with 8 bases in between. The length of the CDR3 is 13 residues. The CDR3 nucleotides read TGTGCCAGCAGCTTAGTAGGAACTTATGGCTACACCTTC. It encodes CASSLVGTYGYTF.

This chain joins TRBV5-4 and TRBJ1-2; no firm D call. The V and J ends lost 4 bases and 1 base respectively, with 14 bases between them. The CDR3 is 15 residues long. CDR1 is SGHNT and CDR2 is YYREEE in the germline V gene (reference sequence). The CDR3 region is CASSHPKGGNYGYTF. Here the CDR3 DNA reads TGTGCCAGCAGCCACCCGAAAGGAGGTAACTATGGCTACACCTTC.

The CDR3 nucleotides are TGTGCCAGCAGCCCGGGACGGAATGGCGGTTTCTTC. Translating it yields CASSPGRNGGFF. The rearrangement links TRBV7-2 to TRBJ2-1; D may correspond to TRBD1 or TRBD2 (5 bases each). Germline V gene data show CDR1 as SGHTA and CDR2 as FQGNSA. The CDR3 sequence is 12 residues long. The ends were cut back, 5 bases at V and 16 bases at J, with 18 bases in the middle.

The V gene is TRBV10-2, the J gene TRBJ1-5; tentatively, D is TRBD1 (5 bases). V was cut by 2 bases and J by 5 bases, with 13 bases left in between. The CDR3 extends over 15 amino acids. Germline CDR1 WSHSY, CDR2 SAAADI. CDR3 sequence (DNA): TGCGCCAGCAGTGAGGGGCCAGGGAGGCATCAGCCCCAGCATTTT. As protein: CASSEGPGRHQPQHF.

For the CDR3, the DNA is TGTGCCAGCAGCTTGGGTCTTGGAAACACTGAAGCTTTCTTT. Translation: CASSLGLGNTEAFF. The chain employs TRBV7-9 and TRBJ1-1; D uncertain. Germline values: CDR1 SEHNR, CDR2 FQNEAQ (reference sequence). V was clipped by 3 bases and J by 2 bases, with 10 bases between them. The CDR3 is made up of 14 amino acids.

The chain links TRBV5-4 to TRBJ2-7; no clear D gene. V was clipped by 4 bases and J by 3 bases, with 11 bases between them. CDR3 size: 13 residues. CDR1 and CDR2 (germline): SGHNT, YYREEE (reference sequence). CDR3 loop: CASSRLSGYEQYF. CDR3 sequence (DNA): TGTGCCAGCAGCCGCTTATCCGGCTACGAGCAGTACTTC.

The CDR3 spells CASSGMGQPQHF. The DNA for the CDR3 is TGTGCCAGCAGTGGAATGGGTCAGCCCCAGCATTTT. This chain uses TRBV27 with TRBJ1-5, with no clear D. Trimming took off 5 bases at V and 6 bases at J, with 8 bases between the two ends. CDR1 is MNHEY and CDR2 is SMNVEV in the germline V gene (reference sequence). This CDR3 comprises 12 residues.

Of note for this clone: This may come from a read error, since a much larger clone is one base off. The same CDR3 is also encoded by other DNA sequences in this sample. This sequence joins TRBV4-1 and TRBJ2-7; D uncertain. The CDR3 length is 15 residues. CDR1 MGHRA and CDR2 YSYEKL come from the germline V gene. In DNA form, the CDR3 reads TGCGCCAGCAGCCAAGTGGCCCTTCTCCCCTACGAGCAATACTTC. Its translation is CASSQVALLPYEQYF.

CDR3 in amino acids: CASSYFGGRGYNEQFF. The CDR3 bases are TGTGCCAGCAGTTACTTTGGGGGTCGGGGATACAATGAGCAGTTCTTC. V gene TRBV6-5 combines with J gene TRBJ2-1; D is possibly TRBD1 or TRBD2 (5 bases each). Trimming removed 1 base at V and 4 bases at J, with 14 bases between. The CDR3 covers 16 residues. CDR1 MNHEY and CDR2 SVGAGI come from the germline V gene.

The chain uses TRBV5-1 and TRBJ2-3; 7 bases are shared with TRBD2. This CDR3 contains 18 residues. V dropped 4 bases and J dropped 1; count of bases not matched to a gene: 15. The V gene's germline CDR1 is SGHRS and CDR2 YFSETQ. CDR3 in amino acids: CASSMLASGASRTDTQYF. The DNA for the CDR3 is TGCGCCAGCAGCATGTTGGCTAGCGGCGCCTCCCGCACAGATACGCAGTATTTT.

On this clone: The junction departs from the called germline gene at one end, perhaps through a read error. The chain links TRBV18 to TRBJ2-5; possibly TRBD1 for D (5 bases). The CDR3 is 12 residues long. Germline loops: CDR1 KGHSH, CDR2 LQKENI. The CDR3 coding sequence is TGTGGCAGCTCACCAGGGTGGGAGACCCAGTACTTC. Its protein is CGSSPGWETQYF.

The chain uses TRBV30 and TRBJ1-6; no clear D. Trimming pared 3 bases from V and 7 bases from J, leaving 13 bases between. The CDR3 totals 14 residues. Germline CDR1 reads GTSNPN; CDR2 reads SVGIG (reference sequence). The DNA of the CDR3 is TGTGCCTGGAGCCCAGCAGGTCCCAATTCACCCCTCCACTTT. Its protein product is CAWSPAGPNSPLHF.

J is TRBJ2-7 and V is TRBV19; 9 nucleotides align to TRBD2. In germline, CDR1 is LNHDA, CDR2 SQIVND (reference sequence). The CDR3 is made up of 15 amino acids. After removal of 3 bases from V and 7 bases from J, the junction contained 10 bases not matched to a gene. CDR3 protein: CASSIVASGTWEQYF. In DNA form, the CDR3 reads TGTGCCAGTAGTATTGTCGCTAGCGGGACGTGGGAGCAGTACTTC.